One and the same sample provided the 18 T cell receptor beta chains below, sequenced in a study of blood T cell repertoires in COVID-19. The protocol was immunoSEQ multiplex PCR, while the TCRdb copy is restricted to in-frame clones and leaves out a portion. The sample lists some 170,000 clones, approximately 80% occurring once. Sequencing was performed on peripheral blood. These receptors all stem from a woman in her thirties or forties with COVID-19, enrolled during active disease.

This rearrangement joins TRBV18 to TRBJ1-2; TRBD1 matches at 8 bases. In germline, CDR1 is KGHSH, CDR2 LQKENI. Trimming took 2 bases from V and 4 from J; bases not matched to a gene: 9. The CDR3 sequence is 16 residues long. In DNA form, the CDR3 reads TGTGCCAGCTCACCAACAGGGGGATCGACGGCCTATGGCTACACCTTC. Its protein product is CASSPTGGSTAYGYTF.

This clone was observed a single time. This chain uses TRBV5-1 with TRBJ2-7; D perhaps matches TRBD2 (6 bases). The CDR3 consists of 14 residues. Between the trimmed V and J ends, which lost 0 bases and 5 bases, there was a span of 12 bases. Germline V lookup: CDR1 SGHRS, CDR2 YFSETQ. The CDR3 nucleotides read TGCGCCAGCAGCTTGGTGGGGGGTAGCAACGAGCAGTACTTC. Translation: CASSLVGGSNEQYF.

The chain employs TRBV27 and TRBJ2-1, with 11 positions matching TRBD2. With V trimmed by 11 bases and J by 0 bases, 9 bases remained unmatched. The CDR3 runs 16 residues. Germline V CDR1 and CDR2: MNHEY, SMNVEV (reference sequence). CDR3 region: CASRLAGGLSYNEQFF. CDR3 DNA sequence: TGTGCCTCGCGGCTAGCGGGGGGTCTCTCCTACAATGAGCAGTTCTTC.

This clone was seen only once. V and J are TRBV5-1 and TRBJ2-5, with 11 bases that match TRBD2. The J segment lost 5 bases and the V segment lost 3 bases, leaving 9 bases of the junction unmatched. Germline loops: CDR1 SGHRS, CDR2 YFSETQ. The CDR3 is made up of 16 amino acids. The CDR3 region is CASSSGIAGGQETQYF. CDR3 in DNA: TGCGCCAGCAGCTCCGGGATAGCGGGAGGGCAGGAGACCCAGTACTTC. Full variable domain (missing parts from reference TRBV5-1 and TRBJ2-5): KAGVTQTPRYLIKTRGQQVTLSCSPISGHRSVSWYQQTPGQGLQFLFEYFSETQRNKGNFPGRFSGRQFSNSRSEMNVSTLELGDSALYLCASSSGIAGGQETQYFGPGTRLLVL.

CDR3 DNA sequence: TGTGCCAGCAGGGGGGACTACTACAATGAGCAGTTCTTC. Amino acids: CASRGDYYNEQFF. This chain links TRBV6-5 with TRBJ2-1, with 7 bases matching TRBD2. The CDR3 totals 13 residues. Germline CDR1 reads MNHEY; CDR2 reads SVGAGI. V lost 6 bases and J lost 3; bases outside the gene matches: 2.

CDR3 in amino acids: CASSFWEGTSSYNEQFF. The CDR3 coding sequence is TGTGCCAGCAGCTTTTGGGAGGGAACGAGCTCCTACAATGAGCAGTTCTTC. The chain carries TRBV7-8 and TRBJ2-1; 7 nucleotides match TRBD2. This CDR3 has 17 amino acids. V lost 3 bases to trimming and J lost 0 bases; unmatched junction nucleotides: 8. CDR1 SGHVS and CDR2 FQNEAQ come from the germline V gene.

V is TRBV27 and J is TRBJ1-5, with 7 bases identical to TRBD1. CDR3 length equals 15 residues. From germline, CDR1 is MNHEY and CDR2 SMNVEV (reference sequence). The V gene end was trimmed by 6 bases and the J gene end by 4 bases; junction bases not matched to a gene: 9. The CDR3 coding sequence is TGTGCCAGCAGCTTCCAGGGGGTAGGGAATCAGCCCCAGCATTTT. Residues: CASSFQGVGNQPQHF.

This rearrangement joins TRBV3-1 (or the pseudogene TRBV3-2) to TRBJ2-1, with 7 bases that match TRBD2. V lost 4 bases to trimming and J lost 6 bases; unmatched junction nucleotides: 9. Germline CDR1 and CDR2: LGHDT and YNNKEL (reference sequence). The CDR3 is made up of 15 amino acids. DNA of the CDR3: TGTGCCAGCAGCCTGGGGGGGTTGGGGCGCAATGAGCAGTTCTTC. Protein sequence: CASSLGGLGRNEQFF.

V and J are TRBV7-3 and TRBJ2-4, with 7 nucleotides matching TRBD1. V trimming: 8 bases; J trimming: 7 bases; junction bases outside the gene matches: 8. The V gene's germline CDR1 is SGHTA and CDR2 FQGTGA. This CDR3 has 13 amino acids. The CDR3 loop is CASADRDGNIQYF. CDR3 in DNA: TGTGCCAGCGCCGACAGGGATGGGAACATTCAGTACTTC.

J is TRBJ2-5 and V is TRBV7-8, with TRBD2 as a possible D gene (7 bases). CDR3 length: 15 amino acids. Between the trimmed V and J ends, which lost 3 bases and 5 bases, there was a span of 16 bases. Germline V CDR1 and CDR2: SGHVS, FQNEAQ. This CDR3 is CASSLGASGGETQYF. CDR3 in DNA: TGTGCCAGCAGCTTGGGGGCTAGCGGAGGGGAGACCCAGTACTTC. The full variable domain, with the rest looked up from reference TRBV7-8 and TRBJ2-5, is GAGVSQSPRYKVAKRGQDVALRCDPISGHVSLFWYQQALGQGPEFLTYFQNEAQLDKSGLPSDRFFAERPEGSVSTLKIQRTQQEDSAVYLCASSLGASGGETQYFGPGTRLLVL.

This chain connects TRBV2 to TRBJ1-4; 7 nucleotides agree with TRBD1. Germline trimming cut 7 bases from V and 7 bases from J; bases unmatched to any gene: 6. Germline CDR1 SNHLY, CDR2 FYNNEI. CDR3 size: 13 residues. Here the CDR3 DNA reads TGTGCCAGCAATGACAGGGAGGGTGAAAAACTGTTTTTT. Translated: CASNDREGEKLFF.

The chain joins TRBV6-1 to TRBJ1-2; 7 positions match TRBD1. There are 14 residues in the CDR3. Looked up from germline, CDR1 is MNHNS and CDR2 is SASEGT. J was trimmed by 7 bases and V by 3 bases; bases with no gene match: 8. CDR3 sequence (DNA): TGTGCCAGCAGTGAGGACAGGTCCTTCTCTGGCTACACCTTC. Encoded protein: CASSEDRSFSGYTF.

The chain carries TRBV19 and TRBJ2-3, with 13 nucleotides matching TRBD2. Per the germline V gene, CDR1 is LNHDA and CDR2 is SQIVND (reference sequence). V shed 4 bases and J 4 bases; nucleotides not matched to a gene: 5. The CDR3 runs 16 residues. This CDR3 reads CASSTRTSGSPDTQYF. The CDR3 coding sequence is TGTGCCAGTAGTACCCGGACTAGCGGGAGCCCAGATACGCAGTATTTT.

This rearrangement joins TRBV2 to TRBJ2-1, with D perhaps TRBD1 (6 bases). The CDR3 consists of 14 residues. The germline V and J ends were trimmed by 5 bases and 4 bases, with 12 bases remaining between them. CDR1 and CDR2 (germline): SNHLY, FYNNEI. CDR3 loop: CASSRTAPYNEQFF. The CDR3 DNA is TGTGCCAGCAGTCGGACAGCCCCATACAATGAGCAGTTCTTC.

This clone was seen only a few times. The chain joins TRBV19 to TRBJ1-2, with 7 bases matching TRBD1. The CDR3 is 13 amino acids. The V gene end was trimmed by 4 bases and the J gene end by 3 bases; junction bases not matched to a gene: 2. Per germline, CDR1 LNHDA and CDR2 SQIVND (reference sequence). CDR3 amino acids: CASSRGTDYGYTF. Written as DNA, the CDR3 is TGTGCCAGTAGTAGAGGGACAGACTATGGCTACACCTTC.

The V gene is TRBV15, the J gene TRBJ2-6; D ambiguous. The germline V and J ends were trimmed by 5 bases and 0 bases, with 11 bases remaining between them. Germline V lookup: CDR1 LNHNV, CDR2 YYDKDF (reference sequence). This CDR3 contains 16 residues. CDR3 nucleotide sequence: TGTGCCACCAGCCGCCCCGGTGGCTCTGGGGCCAACGTCCTGACTTTC. Translated: CATSRPGGSGANVLTF.

The gene calls are TRBV5-5 and TRBJ1-1, with 10 bases identical to TRBD1. This CDR3 comprises 12 residues. Germline CDR1 reads SGHKS; CDR2 reads YYEKEE (reference sequence). V trimming: 5 bases; J trimming: 10 bases; junction bases outside the gene matches: 5. This CDR3 is CASRAGTGAAFF. CDR3 nucleotide sequence: TGTGCCAGCAGAGCCGGGACAGGGGCAGCTTTCTTT.

CDR3 residues: CASSPRTGYDEQYF. In nucleotides, the CDR3 is TGTGCCAGCAGTCCAAGGACTGGGTACGACGAGCAGTACTTC. V is TRBV27 and J is TRBJ2-7; D is perhaps TRBD2 (5 bases). V lost 5 bases to trimming and J lost 5 bases, with 16 bases between them. This CDR3 is built from 14 residues. From germline, CDR1 is MNHEY and CDR2 SMNVEV (reference sequence).